This T cell receptor beta chain appears in the sequencing data of a study of T-cell memory formation after mild COVID-19. Study results and caveats: Some responding clones appeared in pre-infection memory, suggesting cross-reactive memory joined. From day 15 to 85, contracting clones were balanced between CD4 and CD8, whereas later expanders leaned toward CD4+.

The CDR3 is 16 residues long. V lost 5 bases to trimming and J lost 4 bases; unmatched junction nucleotides: 9. CDR1 and CDR2 from the germline V gene are SGHTA and FQGTGA. With regard to this clonotype: Its antigen is still unknown.

MiXCR, applied by TCRdb to the 5' RACE reads, yields one record per CDR3 protein. The data contain roughly 250,000 distinct CDR3 sequences, about a sixth of them singletons. Sequencing was carried out using PBMCs or a T cell subset sorted from them (not recorded which). The J gene is TRBJ2-3, the V gene TRBV7-3, with 10 nucleotides matching TRBD2. This receptor was obtained from a man aged 18 to 29 who had mild COVID-19 (a few samples of this study predate the infection). Cell type and time point are not known. CDR3 sequence (DNA): TGTGCCAGCAGCGCCTCCACTAGCGGGGAGGCAGATACGCAGTATTTT. This translates into CASSASTSGEADTQYF.